The 13 T cell receptor beta chains in this list originate from one sample, sequenced in a study of graft-versus-host responses after intestinal transplantation. Method: immunoSEQ multiplex PCR; TCRdb's copy keeps in-frame clones and lacks some. Counted here are approximately 63,000 clones, roughly 90% occurring once; the ten biggest clones make up roughly 1.7%. To release intraepithelial and lamina propria lymphocytes, the graft tissue was processed. The sample was ileum tissue, taken approximately 56 weeks after transplant. The receptors derive from a human patient who received an intestinal transplant, so some T cells may come from the graft donor.

For the CDR3, the DNA is TGTGCCAGCTCACCCAAACAGGGAGGGAATGAAGCTTTCTTT. Residues: CASSPKQGGNEAFF. The chain carries TRBV18 and TRBJ1-1, with a possible D match to TRBD1 (6 bases). Trimming left V 3 bases short and J 7 bases short, with 15 bases between. The CDR3 contains 14 residues. Per germline, CDR1 KGHSH and CDR2 LQKENI.

The chain joins TRBV6-5 to TRBJ2-3; tentative D call: TRBD1 (6 bases). The CDR3 extends over 14 amino acids. Between the trimmed V and J ends, which lost 6 bases and 1 base, there was a span of 11 bases. Germline V lookup: CDR1 MNHEY, CDR2 SVGAGI. The CDR3 loop reads CASRNRVGTDTQYF. DNA for the CDR3: TGTGCCAGCAGAAACAGGGTTGGCACAGATACGCAGTATTTT.

The chain links TRBV4-2 to TRBJ2-6; D remains unclear. Germline CDR1 reads LGHNA; CDR2 reads YNFKEQ. V dropped 4 bases and J dropped 2 bases, with 12 bases sitting between them. The CDR3 length is 16 residues. This CDR3 is CASSLDGQTGANVLTF. In DNA form, the CDR3 reads TGTGCCAGCAGCCTGGACGGTCAGACTGGGGCCAACGTCCTGACTTTC.

This chain links TRBV29-1 with TRBJ2-7; D perhaps matches TRBD1 (6 bases). Germline CDR1 SQVTM, CDR2 ANQGSEA. The CDR3 is 13 residues long. Between the trimmed V and J ends, which lost 8 bases and 2 bases, there was a span of 16 bases. CDR3 amino acids: CSTRDIQTYEQYF. The CDR3 DNA is TGCAGCACCCGGGACATTCAAACCTACGAGCAGTACTTC.

The chain links TRBV6-6 to TRBJ1-4; 7 nucleotides agree with TRBD1. Germline trimming cut 2 bases from V and 8 bases from J; bases unmatched to any gene: 8. The CDR3 covers 15 residues. CDR1 is MNHNY, CDR2 SVGAGI, per germline (reference sequence). The CDR3 bases are TGTGCCAGCAGTTACGGATGGAAGGGGGCAGAAAAACTGTTTTTT. Translating it yields CASSYGWKGAEKLFF.

The chain carries TRBV13 and TRBJ2-4; 7 bases align to TRBD2. J lost 4 bases, V lost 3 bases, and 3 bases had no gene match. The CDR3 is 14 amino acids. Germline V CDR1 and CDR2: PRHDT, FYEKMQ (reference sequence). DNA for the CDR3: TGTGCCAGCAGCTTTACGGGAGGAAAAAACATTCAGTACTTC. It codes for CASSFTGGKNIQYF.

CDR3 coding DNA: TGTGCCAGCAGCTCATCCGACAGTTCATACACTGAAGCTTTCTTT. Encoded protein: CASSSSDSSYTEAFF. The V and J genes are TRBV7-9 and TRBJ1-1, with a weak D call TRBD1 (5 bases). This CDR3 has 15 amino acids. Trimming removed 4 bases from V and 3 bases from J, with 15 bases in between. Germline lookup yields CDR1 SEHNR and CDR2 FQNEAQ (reference sequence).

This clone was seen a few times. The chain is built from TRBV4-1 and TRBJ2-7; weak D call: TRBD1 (5 bases). V lost 0 bases, J lost 3 bases, and 6 bases lay in between. CDR1 is MGHRA and CDR2 is YSYEKL in the germline V gene. This CDR3 has 13 residues. CDR3 sequence: CASSQDQGYEQYF. In nucleotides, the CDR3 is TGCGCCAGCAGCCAAGATCAGGGCTACGAGCAGTACTTC.

This clone has just one count. This chain links TRBV9 with TRBJ2-3; D is unresolved. CDR1 and CDR2 from the germline V gene are SGDLS and YYNGEE. The CDR3 runs 14 residues. The germline V and J ends were trimmed by 0 bases and 2 bases, with 7 bases remaining between them. The CDR3 region is CASSVVGDTDTQYF. In nucleotides, the CDR3 is TGTGCCAGCAGCGTAGTTGGGGACACAGATACGCAGTATTTT. Full variable domain (remainder filled in from reference TRBV9 and TRBJ2-3): DSGVTQTPKHLITATGQRVTLRCSPRSGDLSVYWYQQSLDQGLQFLIQYYNGEERAKGNILERFSAQQFPDLHSELNLSSLELGDSALYFCASSVVGDTDTQYFGPGTRLTVL.

In its sample, this clone was seen once. The chain employs TRBV7-2 and TRBJ1-3; D call uncertain. CDR3 length equals 14 residues. V was pared by 5 bases and J by 5 bases, with 13 bases between. The germline V gene has CDR1 SGHTA and CDR2 FQGNSA. The CDR3: CASSQLDGRNTIYF. In DNA, the CDR3 is TGTGCCAGCAGCCAACTGGACGGGCGAAACACCATATATTTT.

V and J are TRBV5-1 and TRBJ2-2; 13 bases are shared with TRBD2. Germline V gene data show CDR1 as SGHRS and CDR2 as YFSETQ. Trimming removed 2 bases from V and 5 bases from J; junction bases left unmatched: 3. The CDR3 spans 16 residues. The CDR3: CASSFGLAGETGELFF. CDR3 DNA: TGCGCCAGCAGCTTCGGACTAGCGGGGGAAACCGGGGAGCTGTTTTTT.

The rearrangement links TRBV27 to TRBJ1-5; D is undetermined. The V gene lost 3 bases and the J gene lost 3 bases, with 9 bases spanning the gap. This CDR3 is built from 14 residues. CDR1 and CDR2 (germline): MNHEY, SMNVEV (reference sequence). The CDR3 loop reads CASSLRGPNQPQHF. The CDR3 bases are TGTGCCAGCAGTTTGCGGGGTCCCAATCAGCCCCAGCATTTT.

The rearrangement joins TRBV5-4 to TRBJ1-2; D gene unclear. The V end was cut by 4 bases, the J end by 4 bases, with 11 bases between. This CDR3 is built from 13 residues. Germline loops: CDR1 SGHNT, CDR2 YYREEE (reference sequence). In DNA form, the CDR3 reads TGTGCCAGCAGCCCTCCGGTGGGCTATGGCTACACCTTC. Its translation is CASSPPVGYGYTF.